Following are 3 T cell receptor beta chains from one sample sequenced in a study of cytomegalovirus exposure and HLA in healthy donors. The PCR contained 60 Vbeta and 13 Jbeta primers. Sequencing used immunoSEQ multiplex PCR; TCRdb keeps in-frame clones, though not all of them. The profile shows about 200,000 clones, 79% of them singletons. Sample: PBMCs. These receptor sequences come from a girl aged 5-17 years in good health and CMV-seropositive.

This chain connects TRBV25-1 to TRBJ2-7, with a tentative D call TRBD2 (7 bases). With 2 bases removed from V and 3 bases from J, the gap between germline ends came to 11 bases. The germline V gene has CDR1 MGHDK and CDR2 SYGVNS. This CDR3 contains 14 residues. CDR3 amino acids: CASSEGGARYEQYF. In DNA, the CDR3 is TGTGCCAGCAGTGAAGGGGGGGCACGCTACGAGCAGTACTTC.

V and J are TRBV7-6 and TRBJ2-5; 9 bases map to TRBD2. V lost 1 base, J lost 4 bases, and 7 bases stayed unmatched. The CDR3 is 16 amino acids. The germline V gene encodes CDR1 SGHVS and CDR2 FNYEAQ. CDR3 region: CASSLGSQRGAETQYF. The CDR3 DNA is TGTGCCAGCAGCTTAGGAAGCCAGCGGGGGGCAGAGACCCAGTACTTC.

The chain carries TRBV9 and TRBJ2-5, with TRBD2 identical over 8 bases. Germline V CDR1 and CDR2: SGDLS, YYNGEE. The CDR3 covers 17 residues. With V trimmed by 4 bases and J by 5 bases, 16 bases remained unmatched. The CDR3 here is CASSSGGVPGESETQYF. In nucleotides, the CDR3 is TGTGCCAGCAGCTCCGGGGGGGTTCCGGGGGAAAGTGAGACCCAGTACTTC.